A single sample gave rise to the 16 T cell receptor beta chains below, sequenced in a study of blood T cell repertoires in COVID-19. The repertoire was sequenced with immunoSEQ multiplex PCR; TCRdb's copy has only in-frame clones and lacks some. Seen here are some 97,000 clones, 70% to 80% observed once, and the top ten hold roughly an eighth. The material sequenced was peripheral blood. The receptors stem from a woman in her 70s with acute or convalescent COVID-19.

The chain recombines TRBV2 with TRBJ2-1; D is perhaps TRBD1 (6 bases). Per the germline V gene, CDR1 is SNHLY and CDR2 is FYNNEI. The length of the CDR3 is 14 residues. V dropped 4 bases and J dropped 3 bases, with 10 bases sitting between them. Written as DNA, the CDR3 is TGTGCCAGCAGTGTGACAGGCCACTACAATGAGCAGTTCTTC. Translation: CASSVTGHYNEQFF.

This sequence joins TRBV9 and TRBJ1-2, with a weak D call TRBD1 (5 bases). The CDR3 length is 17 residues. The V end lost 4 bases, the J end lost 6 bases, and 25 bases lay between the germline ends. CDR1 SGDLS and CDR2 YYNGEE come from the germline V gene. CDR3 loop: CASSMETAGSPTDGYTF. The CDR3 bases are TGTGCCAGCAGCATGGAGACAGCGGGGTCCCCTACGGATGGCTACACCTTC.

CDR3 sequence reads: CASSLSTPGTGGQPQHF. The CDR3, as DNA: TGTGCCAGCAGCTTATCGACACCCGGGACAGGGGGTCAGCCCCAGCATTTT. The chain combines TRBV7-2 with TRBJ1-5, with 11 nucleotides matching TRBD1. This CDR3 spans 17 amino acids. The V gene end was trimmed by 2 bases and the J gene end by 6 bases; junction bases not matched to a gene: 9. Germline CDR1 SGHTA, CDR2 FQGNSA.

The chain uses TRBV19 and TRBJ1-2; maybe TRBD1 (5 bases). The CDR3 is 16 residues long. Trimming stripped 0 bases from V and 7 bases from J, with 18 bases between. Germline V gene data show CDR1 as LNHDA and CDR2 as SQIVND (reference sequence). CDR3 in amino acids: CASSIDLTELRGGYTF. The CDR3 DNA follows: TGTGCCAGTAGTATAGATCTCACAGAGCTTAGGGGTGGCTACACCTTC.

This chain links TRBV6-4 with TRBJ1-1; weak D call: TRBD1 (6 bases). Between the trimmed V and J ends, which lost 9 bases and 0 bases, there was a span of 11 bases. This CDR3 contains 13 residues. Per the germline V gene, CDR1 is MRHNA and CDR2 is SNTAGT. The CDR3 is CASRQEVNTEAFF. The CDR3 DNA is TGTGCCAGTCGACAGGAGGTGAACACTGAAGCTTTCTTT.

V gene TRBV5-4 combines with J gene TRBJ1-1; 9 bases match TRBD1. CDR3 length: 16 amino acids. The J segment lost 0 bases and the V segment lost 4 bases, leaving 7 bases of the junction unmatched. Germline CDR1 is SGHNT and CDR2 is YYREEE (reference sequence). The CDR3 reads CASSRQWDRVNTEAFF. As DNA, the CDR3 is TGTGCCAGCAGCCGACAATGGGACAGGGTGAACACTGAAGCTTTCTTT.

The genes are TRBV19 and TRBJ1-6; 8 nucleotides align to TRBD1. V trimming: 6 bases; J trimming: 6 bases; junction bases outside the gene matches: 10. The CDR3 consists of 16 residues. The germline CDR1 and CDR2 sequences are LNHDA and SQIVND (reference sequence). CDR3 protein: CASSIQTGATNSPLHF. The CDR3 bases are TGTGCCAGTAGCATCCAGACAGGGGCGACTAATTCACCCCTCCACTTT.

The rearrangement links TRBV9 to TRBJ2-6, with D unresolved. CDR1 is SGDLS, CDR2 YYNGEE, per germline. V was trimmed by 4 bases and J by 0 bases, leaving 11 bases between them. The CDR3 length is 16 residues. CDR3 nucleotides: TGTGCCAGCAGCTCTTACCACACCTCTGGGGCCAACGTCCTGACTTTC. Translated: CASSSYHTSGANVLTF.

The V and J genes are TRBV29-1 and TRBJ1-1; the D is unclear. The CDR3 runs to 14 residues. Trimming left V 4 bases short and J 5 bases short, with 17 bases between. Germline V gene lookup returns CDR1 SQVTM and CDR2 ANQGSEA. The CDR3 nucleotides read TGCAGCGTTGTGAAGGCAGGAGCGGGGACTGAAGCTTTCTTT. This encodes CSVVKAGAGTEAFF.

The chain joins TRBV4-3 to TRBJ1-6; 8 positions match TRBD1. This CDR3 has 15 amino acids. The ends lost 2 bases at V and 6 bases at J; junction bases unmatched: 3. Germline CDR1 and CDR2: LGHNA and YSLEER. CDR3 sequence: CASSQTQGANSPLHF. DNA for the CDR3: TGCGCCAGCAGCCAAACCCAGGGGGCTAATTCACCCCTCCACTTT.

This chain joins TRBV5-1 and TRBJ1-2; a weak D match, TRBD1 (6 bases). This CDR3 contains 13 residues. The V end was cut by 0 bases, the J end by 7 bases, with 10 bases between. CDR1 is SGHRS and CDR2 is YFSETQ in the germline V gene. As DNA, the CDR3 is TGCGCCAGCAGCTTGGAAGCACAGGGTGGCTACACCTTC. Translating it yields CASSLEAQGGYTF.

This sequence joins TRBV5-1 and TRBJ1-2; D remains ambiguous. Germline CDR1 SGHRS, CDR2 YFSETQ. CDR3 length: 15 residues. V lost 2 bases and J lost 1, with 12 bases in between. The CDR3 bases are TGCGCCAGCAGCTTAGATACAGCCGTTAACTATGGCTACACCTTC. It yields the protein CASSLDTAVNYGYTF.

The chain is built from TRBV24-1 and TRBJ1-2; D gene unclear. V gave up 4 bases and J gave up 4 bases, with 9 bases separating them. CDR1 is KGHDR, CDR2 SFDVKD, per germline. CDR3 length: 13 residues. CDR3 coding DNA: TGTGCCACCAGTGACGGAGGGCCCTATGGCTACACCTTC. This sequence encodes CATSDGGPYGYTF.

In regard to this clone: The same CDR3 arises from other DNA sequences in this sample as well. The chain employs TRBV28 and TRBJ1-5, with D hard to call. This CDR3 comprises 14 residues. Germline V gene data show CDR1 as MDHEN and CDR2 as SYDVKM. The V and J ends lost 2 bases and 1 base respectively, with 6 bases between them. CDR3 in amino acids: CASSLGQSNQPQHF. The CDR3 DNA sequence: TGTGCCAGCAGTTTAGGCCAGAGCAATCAGCCCCAGCATTTT. Combining the CDR3 with reference TRBV28 and TRBJ1-5 gives the whole variable domain DVKVTQSSRYLVKRTGEKVFLECVQDMDHENMFWYRQDPGLGLRLIYFSYDVKMKEKGDIPEGYSVSREKKERFSLILESASTNQTSMYLCASSLGQSNQPQHFGDGTRLSIL.

This clone was observed a few times. The rearrangement uses TRBV11-3 and TRBJ2-1; TRBD2 matches 9 bases. Germline V gives CDR1 SGHNT, CDR2 YENEEA. There are 15 residues in the CDR3. V was pared by 6 bases and J by 4 bases, with 7 bases of the junction left unmatched. CDR3 bases: TGTGCCAGCAGTCGTAGCGGGGGCCCATACAATGAGCAGTTCTTC. Its translation: CASSRSGGPYNEQFF.

This clone showed up just once. V gene TRBV2 combines with J gene TRBJ1-5; D call uncertain. V was pared by 1 base and J by 6 bases, with 7 bases between. The CDR3 length is 13 residues. Germline CDR1 reads SNHLY; CDR2 reads FYNNEI. The CDR3 is CASSEDSSQPQHF. Written as DNA, the CDR3 is TGTGCCAGCAGTGAAGATTCTAGTCAGCCCCAGCATTTT.